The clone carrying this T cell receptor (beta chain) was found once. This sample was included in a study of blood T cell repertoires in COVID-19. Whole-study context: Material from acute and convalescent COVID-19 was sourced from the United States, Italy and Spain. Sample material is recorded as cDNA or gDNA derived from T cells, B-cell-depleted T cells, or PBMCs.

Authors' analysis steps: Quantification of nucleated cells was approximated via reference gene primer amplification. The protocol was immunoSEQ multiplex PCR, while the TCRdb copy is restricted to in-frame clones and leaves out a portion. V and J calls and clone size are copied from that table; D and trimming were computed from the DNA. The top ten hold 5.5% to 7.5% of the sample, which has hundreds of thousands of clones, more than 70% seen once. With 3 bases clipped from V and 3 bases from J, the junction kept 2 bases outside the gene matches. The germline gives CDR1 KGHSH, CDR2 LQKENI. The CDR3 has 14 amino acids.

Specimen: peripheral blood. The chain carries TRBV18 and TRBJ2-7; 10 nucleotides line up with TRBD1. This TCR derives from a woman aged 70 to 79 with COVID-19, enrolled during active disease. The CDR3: CASSPGQGYYEQYF. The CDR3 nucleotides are TGTGCCAGCTCACCGGGACAGGGGTACTACGAGCAGTACTTC.